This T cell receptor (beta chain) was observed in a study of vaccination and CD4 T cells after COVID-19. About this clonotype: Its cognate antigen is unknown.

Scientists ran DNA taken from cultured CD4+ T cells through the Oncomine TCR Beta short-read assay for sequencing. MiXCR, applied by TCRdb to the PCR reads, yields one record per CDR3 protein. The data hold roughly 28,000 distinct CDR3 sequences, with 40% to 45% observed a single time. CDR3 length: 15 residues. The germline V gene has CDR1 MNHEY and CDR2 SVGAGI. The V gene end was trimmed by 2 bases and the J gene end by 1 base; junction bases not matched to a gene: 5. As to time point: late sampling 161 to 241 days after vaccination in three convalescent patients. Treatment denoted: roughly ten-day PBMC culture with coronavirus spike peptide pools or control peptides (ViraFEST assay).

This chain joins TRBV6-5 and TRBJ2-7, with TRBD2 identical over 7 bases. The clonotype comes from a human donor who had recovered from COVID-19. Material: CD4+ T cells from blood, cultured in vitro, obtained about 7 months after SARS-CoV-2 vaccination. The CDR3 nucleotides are TGTGCCAGCAGTTACCTAGCGGACCCTTCCTACGAGCAGTACTTC. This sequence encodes CASSYLADPSYEQYF.